These 30 T cell receptor beta chains came from one sample sequenced in a study of cytomegalovirus exposure and HLA in healthy donors (dated by TCRdb to about 2017). Library preparation was by the immunoSEQ multiplex PCR assay. The clones in this table, taken by TCRdb from immuneACCESS, are in-frame only. Not every clone is retained; where verified, under half of the shortfall comes from an unresolved V gene, and the cause of the rest is unknown. This sample has 300,000 to 350,000 clones in its table, and around 90% of those were observed once. The biggest ten clones account for approximately 0.96% of the sample. Sequences were obtained from PBMCs. The receptors were sampled from a man aged 25 to 45 in good health and CMV-seronegative.

This rearrangement joins TRBV16 to TRBJ2-7; D uncertain. Germline CDR1 KGHSY, CDR2 FQNENV. The CDR3 extends over 11 amino acids. Trimming cost V 3 bases and J 3 bases, with 3 bases left between them. The CDR3 DNA reads as TGTGCCAGCAGCCAGAGCTACGAGCAGTACTTC. As protein: CASSQSYEQYF.

V and J are TRBV5-1 and TRBJ1-4; 8 positions match TRBD1. Germline V gene data show CDR1 as SGHRS and CDR2 as YFSETQ. V shed 0 bases and J 5 bases; nucleotides not matched to a gene: 3. The CDR3 loop spans 15 amino acids. The CDR3 DNA follows: TGCGCCAGCAGCTTGGCACGGGACAGGAATGAAAAACTGTTTTTT. This translates into CASSLARDRNEKLFF.

The chain links TRBV6-1 to TRBJ2-7, with no clear D. Germline values: CDR1 MNHNS, CDR2 SASEGT. The CDR3 totals 15 residues. Deletions cut 5 bases from V and 0 bases from J, with 14 bases between. The CDR3 reads CASSWADVSSYEQYF. The DNA of the CDR3 is TGTGCCAGCAGTTGGGCCGATGTAAGCTCCTACGAGCAGTACTTC.

The chain combines TRBV9 with TRBJ2-7; 12 bases agree with TRBD2. The CDR3 contains 16 residues. Germline values: CDR1 SGDLS, CDR2 YYNGEE. With V trimmed by 0 bases and J by 7 bases, 8 bases remained unmatched. The CDR3 here is CASSVGLAGGPGEQYF. In nucleotides, the CDR3 is TGTGCCAGCAGCGTAGGCCTAGCGGGGGGGCCTGGAGAGCAGTACTTC.

CDR3 region: CASSQQIDREFYEQYF. CDR3 DNA sequence: TGCGCCAGCAGCCAACAAATAGACAGGGAATTCTACGAGCAGTACTTC. V and J are TRBV4-3 and TRBJ2-7; 7 bases are shared with TRBD1. After removal of 2 bases from V and 3 bases from J, the junction contained 10 bases not matched to a gene. The CDR3 is made up of 16 amino acids. The germline gives CDR1 LGHNA, CDR2 YSLEER.

The chain recombines TRBV4-1 with TRBJ2-1, with D perhaps matching TRBD2 (5 bases). The length of the CDR3 is 14 residues. Germline CDR1 and CDR2: MGHRA and YSYEKL. Trimming removed 2 bases from V and 9 bases from J, with 14 bases in between. The CDR3 DNA sequence: TGCGCCAGCAGCCAAATTGTGGAGGAGGTTGAGCAGTTCTTC. It specifies CASSQIVEEVEQFF.

This chain's CDR3 is CASSLFGTRDNEQFF. CDR3 bases: TGCGCCAGCAGTCTCTTCGGGACTAGGGACAATGAGCAGTTCTTC. The rearrangement uses TRBV4-1 and TRBJ2-1; TRBD2 matches 8 bases. J gave up 5 bases and V 6 bases, and 9 bases lay outside the gene matches. This CDR3 is 15 amino acids long. Per germline, CDR1 MGHRA and CDR2 YSYEKL.

V is TRBV2 and J is TRBJ1-4; a weak D match, TRBD1 (5 bases). Germline V CDR1 and CDR2: SNHLY, FYNNEI. V lost 6 bases, J lost 4 bases, and 6 bases lay in between. The CDR3 length is 12 residues. CDR3 bases: TGTGCCAGCAGGACAGATAATGAAAAACTGTTTTTT. Encoded protein: CASRTDNEKLFF.

This clone has just one count. This chain joins TRBV13 and TRBJ1-2; the D gene is possibly TRBD1 (5 bases). V lost 0 bases and J 8 bases, leaving 13 bases between the germline ends. CDR1 is PRHDT, CDR2 FYEKMQ, per germline (reference sequence). CDR3 length equals 14 residues. The chain's CDR3 is CASSLGIGVGGYTF. The CDR3, as DNA: TGTGCCAGCAGCTTAGGAATAGGGGTAGGGGGCTACACCTTC. Variable domain in full (rest from reference TRBV13 and TRBJ1-2): AAGVIQSPRHLIKEKRETATLKCYPIPRHDTVYWYQQGPGQDPQFLISFYEKMQSDKGSIPDRFSAQQFSDYHSELNMSSLELGDSALYFCASSLGIGVGGYTFGSGTRLTVV.

The chain combines TRBV29-1 with TRBJ2-7, with 9 bases identical to TRBD1. With V trimmed by 7 bases and J by 7 bases, 11 bases remained unmatched. CDR3 length equals 13 residues. Germline assignment: CDR1 SQVTM and CDR2 ANQGSEA. CDR3 region: CSAGTGTAWEQYF. Written as DNA, the CDR3 is TGCAGCGCAGGGACAGGGACCGCCTGGGAGCAGTACTTC.

V and J are TRBV29-1 and TRBJ2-3; D perhaps matches TRBD2 (5 bases). Trimming stripped 3 bases from V and 0 bases from J, with 7 bases between. The V gene's germline CDR1 is SQVTM and CDR2 ANQGSEA. This CDR3 is 13 amino acids long. As DNA, the CDR3 is TGCAGCGTTGAGAGGGAAAGCACAGATACGCAGTATTTT. Residues: CSVERESTDTQYF.

This chain joins TRBV4-1 and TRBJ2-7, with 10 bases that match TRBD1. V shed 1 base, J shed 3 bases, and the junction held 6 bases outside the gene matches. Looked up from germline, CDR1 is MGHRA and CDR2 is YSYEKL. CDR3 length equals 16 residues. CDR3 coding DNA: TGCGCCAGCAGCCAAGCCAGGGGGACAGGGGACTACGAGCAGTACTTC. Amino acids: CASSQARGTGDYEQYF.

This chain links TRBV6-5 with TRBJ2-7, with 10 bases identical to TRBD1. Germline V gene lookup returns CDR1 MNHEY and CDR2 SVGAGI. This CDR3 spans 13 amino acids. Trimming cost V 4 bases and J 7 bases; bases outside gene matches: 4. CDR3 loop: CASSWTGGGEQYF. CDR3 bases: TGTGCCAGCAGTTGGACAGGGGGTGGAGAGCAGTACTTC.

The chain links TRBV5-1 to TRBJ1-5; D is uncertain. The CDR3 runs 15 residues. V was pared by 6 bases and J by 0 bases, with 13 bases between. The V gene's germline CDR1 is SGHRS and CDR2 YFSETQ. DNA for the CDR3: TGCGCCAGCACGCCGCAACCAGGTAGCAATCAGCCCCAGCATTTT. As protein: CASTPQPGSNQPQHF. Looking up the rest from reference TRBV5-1 and TRBJ1-5 gives the full variable domain: KAGVTQTPRYLIKTRGQQVTLSCSPISGHRSVSWYQQTPGQGLQFLFEYFSETQRNKGNFPGRFSGRQFSNSRSEMNVSTLELGDSALYLCASTPQPGSNQPQHFGDGTRLSIL.

The chain recombines TRBV27 with TRBJ2-2, with 7 bases matching TRBD1. Unmatched junction bases numbered 15, after V lost 4 bases and J lost 4 bases. The CDR3 runs to 18 residues. CDR1 is MNHEY and CDR2 is SMNVEV in the germline V gene (reference sequence). The CDR3 nucleotides are TGTGCCAGCAGTTCCCGCCCAGGGGGAGTTCTAGGCACCGGGGAGCTGTTTTTT. The encoded protein is CASSSRPGGVLGTGELFF.

The rearrangement joins TRBV4-2 to TRBJ2-2, with 10 positions matching TRBD1. V shed 7 bases and J 4 bases; nucleotides not matched to a gene: 9. CDR3 length: 16 residues. Germline CDR1 reads LGHNA; CDR2 reads YNFKEQ. The CDR3 DNA reads TGTGCCAGCACCCACCGGGACAGGGGTCCCACCGGGGAGCTGTTTTTT. Translating it yields CASTHRDRGPTGELFF.

This clone was counted only a few times. The rearrangement uses TRBV7-9 and TRBJ2-1, with TRBD1 identical over 8 bases. The CDR3 covers 12 residues. Germline V gene sequence: CDR1 SEHNR, CDR2 FQNEAQ (reference sequence). Unmatched junction bases numbered 1, after V lost 5 bases and J lost 7 bases. CDR3 residues: CASSDRGNEQFF. The CDR3 nucleotides read TGTGCCAGCAGCGACAGGGGAAATGAGCAGTTCTTC.

This chain uses TRBV4-1 with TRBJ2-1, with TRBD2 as a possible D gene (5 bases). The V and J ends lost 11 bases and 2 bases respectively, with 16 bases between them. CDR3 size: 14 residues. The V gene's germline CDR1 is MGHRA and CDR2 YSYEKL. The CDR3 DNA sequence: TGCGCCTCCAGAGGGCGGTTGGCCTACAATGAGCAGTTCTTC. Protein product: CASRGRLAYNEQFF.

The table lists this clone with a few counts. The chain employs TRBV4-1 and TRBJ1-2, with unresolved D. V was trimmed by 1 base and J by 2 bases, leaving 8 bases between them. There are 14 residues in the CDR3. Germline CDR1 MGHRA, CDR2 YSYEKL. The CDR3 sequence is CASSQGRSNYGYTF. In nucleotides, the CDR3 is TGCGCCAGCAGCCAAGGCAGATCAAACTATGGCTACACCTTC.

The J gene is TRBJ1-2, the V gene TRBV5-1; no clear D gene. Trimming took off 2 bases at V and 6 bases at J, with 11 bases between the two ends. This CDR3 has 13 residues. Germline CDR1 is SGHRS and CDR2 is YFSETQ. The CDR3 nucleotides are TGCGCCAGCAGCTTCTGGAGCAGAAATGGCTACACCTTC. Residues: CASSFWSRNGYTF.

This clone was picked up one time. V gene TRBV15 combines with J gene TRBJ2-7; D possibly corresponds to TRBD2 (7 bases). The germline V and J ends were trimmed by 3 bases and 3 bases, with 15 bases remaining between them. CDR3 size: 15 residues. Germline CDR1 is LNHNV and CDR2 is YYDKDF (reference sequence). Written as DNA, the CDR3 is TGTGCCACCAGCAGCAATAGGGGGGGGTACTACGAGCAGTACTTC. Translated: CATSSNRGGYYEQYF.

This clone was counted a single time. V is TRBV19 and J is TRBJ1-1, with D hard to call. The V gene's germline CDR1 is LNHDA and CDR2 SQIVND (reference sequence). The V end lost 3 bases, the J end lost 4 bases, and 15 bases lay between the germline ends. The CDR3 spans 15 residues. CDR3 bases: TGTGCCAGTAGTATCCTCCACGCGGGTAGCACTGAAGCTTTCTTT. It is translated as CASSILHAGSTEAFF.

The rearrangement links TRBV5-1 to TRBJ1-1; D ambiguous. CDR1 SGHRS and CDR2 YFSETQ come from the germline V gene. This CDR3 is 15 amino acids long. V lost 0 bases and J lost 4, with 13 bases in between. The CDR3 nucleotides are TGCGCCAGCAGCTTGGGGGGAGGGAGGTTCACTGAAGCTTTCTTT. Its protein is CASSLGGGRFTEAFF.

This chain uses TRBV7-2 with TRBJ1-2; 7 nucleotides match TRBD1. The CDR3 is 15 amino acids. Looked up from germline, CDR1 is SGHTA and CDR2 is FQGNSA. The V gene end was trimmed by 5 bases and the J gene end by 3 bases; junction bases not matched to a gene: 9. Written as DNA, the CDR3 is TGTGCCAGCAGCGCCCGGGACAGCTCTTACTATGGCTACACCTTC. It specifies CASSARDSSYYGYTF.

The chain is built from TRBV19 and TRBJ1-1; D is uncertain. Trimming shortened V by 10 bases and J by 4 bases, and 16 bases separated the two germline ends. This CDR3 is 13 amino acids long. Germline lookup yields CDR1 LNHDA and CDR2 SQIVND (reference sequence). CDR3 DNA sequence: TGTGCCACCCAGCGTCCACCGGGCACTGAAGCTTTCTTT. It translates to CATQRPPGTEAFF.

The chain couples TRBV7-9 to TRBJ1-4; TRBD1 agrees at 7 bases. Germline CDR1 is SEHNR and CDR2 is FQNEAQ (reference sequence). The length of the CDR3 is 13 residues. V lost 4 bases to trimming and J lost 6 bases; unmatched junction nucleotides: 2. The CDR3 region is CASSWDSDEKLFF. The CDR3 nucleotides read TGTGCCAGCAGCTGGGACAGCGATGAAAAACTGTTTTTT.

This chain links TRBV7-2 with TRBJ2-1; D gene uncertain. The CDR3 extends over 13 amino acids. Per the germline V gene, CDR1 is SGHTA and CDR2 is FQGNSA. The V gene lost 5 bases and the J gene lost 2 bases, with 7 bases spanning the gap. The CDR3 DNA reads TGTGCCAGCAGCCCCACGGCCTACAATGAGCAGTTCTTC. Amino acid sequence: CASSPTAYNEQFF.

The J gene is TRBJ2-3, the V gene TRBV2; D ambiguous. Germline V gives CDR1 SNHLY, CDR2 FYNNEI. V lost 0 bases, J lost 6 bases, and 7 bases lay in between. There are 13 residues in the CDR3. The CDR3 reads CASSEALRDTQYF. The CDR3 DNA follows: TGTGCCAGCAGTGAAGCGCTGAGGGATACGCAGTATTTT.

The chain joins TRBV6-1 to TRBJ1-5; D remains ambiguous. Germline CDR1 is MNHNS and CDR2 is SASEGT. The CDR3 runs 15 residues. V was clipped by 1 base and J by 7 bases, with 14 bases between them. The CDR3, as DNA: TGTGCCAGCAGTGAAGTCCGGGAAAAGCGGCAGCCCCAGCATTTT. This sequence encodes CASSEVREKRQPQHF.

V and J are TRBV7-6 and TRBJ2-1, with 9 bases fitting TRBD2. Per germline, CDR1 SGHVS and CDR2 FNYEAQ. The junction had 10 bases not matched to a gene; V was cut back by 1 base and J by 6 bases. This CDR3 has 17 amino acids. This CDR3 reads CASSLVGGGGARNEQFF. The CDR3 bases are TGTGCCAGCAGCTTAGTCGGTGGCGGGGGGGCCCGCAATGAGCAGTTCTTC.